Below, one T cell receptor beta chain is given with its context. Antigen unknown. The source of the sample is a study of cytomegalovirus exposure and HLA in healthy donors. Findings of the study overall: The authors listed around 150 TCR beta chains as cytomegalovirus-associated. It is likely that the observed cluster of highly shared sequence variants was a sequencing artifact.

The PCR employed 60 Vbeta primers together with 13 Jbeta primers. Data came from immunoSEQ multiplex PCR; TCRdb stores just in-frame clones and leaves some out. Of some 200,000 clones listed, approximately 59% were seen once; the top ten hold just under 3%. This CDR3 comprises 15 residues. Germline lookup yields CDR1 MGHDK and CDR2 SYGVNS. The TCR originated in a man aged 40-50 years in good health and CMV-seronegative. J is TRBJ2-5 and V is TRBV25-1; 14 positions match TRBD2. The end of the DNA is better explained by TRBJ2-7, so the J call may be wrong. The sequencing sample was made of PBMCs. The CDR3 is CASSRTSGGYYEQYF. CDR3 bases: TGTGCCAGCAGTAGGACTAGCGGGGGGTATTACGAGCAGTACTTC.